These T cell receptor beta chains were read from a single sample in a study of CD8 T cells in ankylosing spondylitis. TCRdb re-derived calls from the 5' RACE reads in MiXCR, one entry per CDR3 protein. Of 200,000 to 300,000 distinct CDR3 sequences in the sample, about 10% were seen once. The material sequenced was blood, either unsorted or a sorted T cell fraction (not recorded which). All receptors come from a male donor with ankylosing spondylitis or in good health (not recorded which). Each CDR3 is given with its conserved first and last residue. Each record gives: CDR3 protein, V gene, J gene, clone size. A row's size may be missing; if present it is once, few, many or a size class.

CDR3: CSASLSGGARNEQFF; V: TRBV20-1; J: TRBJ2-1; size: few
CDR3: CASLGGSYGYTF; V: TRBV9; J: TRBJ1-2; size: many
CDR3: CASSQVFGGKYNEQFF; V: TRBV14; J: TRBJ2-1; size: -
CDR3: CASSLAGTDQETQYF; V: TRBV7-9; J: TRBJ2-5; size: -
CDR3: CAWSWRPNNEQFF; V: TRBV30; J: TRBJ2-1; size: few
CDR3: CASKLQDMNTEAFF; V: TRBV5-1; J: TRBJ1-1; size: many
CDR3: CASSLGVAGRETQYF; V: TRBV7-6; J: TRBJ2-5; size: many
CDR3: CSDTGQAGTEAFF; V: TRBV29-1; J: TRBJ1-1; size: few
CDR3: CASSLVGLADEQYF; V: TRBV7-2; J: TRBJ2-7; size: many
CDR3: CASRTGAYGYTF; V: TRBV27; J: TRBJ1-2; size: many
CDR3: CASSYNTGGYEQYF; V: TRBV6-5; J: TRBJ2-7; size: -
CDR3: CASSLIIQDRGYNEQFF; V: TRBV6-5; J: TRBJ2-1; size: -
CDR3: CASSPSGGRGATNTEAFF; V: TRBV5-1; J: TRBJ1-1; size: -
CDR3: CASSSGLAGAYEQYF; V: TRBV5-1; J: TRBJ2-7; size: many
CDR3: CASSVEWAIGPGNTIYF; V: TRBV9; J: TRBJ1-3; size: once